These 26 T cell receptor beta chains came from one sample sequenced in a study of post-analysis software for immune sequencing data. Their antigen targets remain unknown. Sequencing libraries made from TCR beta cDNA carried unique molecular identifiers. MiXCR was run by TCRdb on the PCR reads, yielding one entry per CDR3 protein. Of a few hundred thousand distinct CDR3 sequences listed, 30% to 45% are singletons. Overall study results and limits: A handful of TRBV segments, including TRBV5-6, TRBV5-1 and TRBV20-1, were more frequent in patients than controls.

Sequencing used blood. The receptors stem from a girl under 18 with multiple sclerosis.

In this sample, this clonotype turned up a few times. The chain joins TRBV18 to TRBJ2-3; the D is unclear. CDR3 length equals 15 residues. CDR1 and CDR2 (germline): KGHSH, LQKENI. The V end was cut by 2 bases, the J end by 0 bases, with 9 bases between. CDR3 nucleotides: TGTGCCAGCTCACCAAGGGCGGTTAGCACAGATACGCAGTATTTT. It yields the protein CASSPRAVSTDTQYF. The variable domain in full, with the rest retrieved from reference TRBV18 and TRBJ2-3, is NAGVMQNPRHLVRRRGQEARLRCSPMKGHSHVYWYRQLPEEGLKFMVYLQKENIIDESGMPKERFSAEFPKEGPSILRIQQVVRGDSAAYFCASSPRAVSTDTQYFGPGTRLTVL.

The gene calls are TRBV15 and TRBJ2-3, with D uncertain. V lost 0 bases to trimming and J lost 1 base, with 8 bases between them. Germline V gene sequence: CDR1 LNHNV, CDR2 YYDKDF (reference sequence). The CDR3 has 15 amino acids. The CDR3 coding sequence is TGTGCCACCAGCAGAGATGTCAAAGGCACAGATACGCAGTATTTT. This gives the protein CATSRDVKGTDTQYF.

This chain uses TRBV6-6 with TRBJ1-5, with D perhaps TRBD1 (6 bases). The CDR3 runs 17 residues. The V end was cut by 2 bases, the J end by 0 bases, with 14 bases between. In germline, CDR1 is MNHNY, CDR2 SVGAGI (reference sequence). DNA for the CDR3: TGTGCCAGCAGTTACCCATCCACAGGGTTTAGCAATCAGCCCCAGCATTTT. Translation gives CASSYPSTGFSNQPQHF.

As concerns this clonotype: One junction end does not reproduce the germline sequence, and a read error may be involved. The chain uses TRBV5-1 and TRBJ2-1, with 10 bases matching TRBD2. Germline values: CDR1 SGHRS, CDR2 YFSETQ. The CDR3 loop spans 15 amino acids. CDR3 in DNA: TGCGCCAACAGCTCTACTAGCGGGATCGAGAATGAGCAGTTCTTC. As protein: CANSSTSGIENEQFF.

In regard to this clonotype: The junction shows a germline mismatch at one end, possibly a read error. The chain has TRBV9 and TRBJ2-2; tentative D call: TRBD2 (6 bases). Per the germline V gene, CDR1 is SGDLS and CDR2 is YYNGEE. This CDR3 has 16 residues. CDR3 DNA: TGTGCCAGCAGCCCCCGCCCGGGACTTTCCACCCGGGAGCTGTTTTTT. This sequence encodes CASSPRPGLSTRELFF. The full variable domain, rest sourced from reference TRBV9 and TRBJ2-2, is DSGVTQTPKHLITATGQRVTLRCSPRSGDLSVYWYQQSLDQGLQFLIQYYNGEERAKGNILERFSAQQFPDLHSELNLSSLELGDSALYFCASSPRPGLSTRELFFGEGSRLTVL.

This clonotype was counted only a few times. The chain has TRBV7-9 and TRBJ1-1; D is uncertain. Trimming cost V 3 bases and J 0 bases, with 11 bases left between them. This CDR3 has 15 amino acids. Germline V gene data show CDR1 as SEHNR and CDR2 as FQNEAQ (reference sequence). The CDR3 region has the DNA TGTGCCAGCAGCTTCCCGGAGGGTATGAACACTGAAGCTTTCTTT. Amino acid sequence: CASSFPEGMNTEAFF.

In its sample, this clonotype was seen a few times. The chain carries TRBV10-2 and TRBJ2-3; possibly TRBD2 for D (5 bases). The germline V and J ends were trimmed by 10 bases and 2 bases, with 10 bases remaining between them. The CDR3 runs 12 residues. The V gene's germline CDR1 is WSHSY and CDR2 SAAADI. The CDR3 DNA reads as TGCGCCACCACGGAGGCCACAGATACGCAGTATTTT. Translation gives CATTEATDTQYF.

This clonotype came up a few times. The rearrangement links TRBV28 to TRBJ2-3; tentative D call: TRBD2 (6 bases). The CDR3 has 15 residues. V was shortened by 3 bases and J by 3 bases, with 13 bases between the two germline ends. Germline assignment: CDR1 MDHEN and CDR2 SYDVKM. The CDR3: CASSFVTRETDTQYF. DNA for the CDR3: TGTGCCAGCAGTTTCGTGACTAGAGAAACAGATACGCAGTATTTT.

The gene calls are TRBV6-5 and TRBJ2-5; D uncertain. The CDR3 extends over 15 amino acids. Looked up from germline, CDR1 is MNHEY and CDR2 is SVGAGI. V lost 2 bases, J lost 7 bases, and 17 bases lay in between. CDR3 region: CASSYLKTGPATQYF. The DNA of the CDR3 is TGTGCCAGCAGTTACCTTAAGACCGGGCCGGCGACCCAGTACTTC.

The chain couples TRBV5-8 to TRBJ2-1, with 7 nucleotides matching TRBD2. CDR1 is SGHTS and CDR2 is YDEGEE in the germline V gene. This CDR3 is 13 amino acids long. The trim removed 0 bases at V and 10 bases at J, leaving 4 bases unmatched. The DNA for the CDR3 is TGTGCCAGCAGCTTGGCAGGAGCGGGGGAGCAGTTCTTC. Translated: CASSLAGAGEQFF.

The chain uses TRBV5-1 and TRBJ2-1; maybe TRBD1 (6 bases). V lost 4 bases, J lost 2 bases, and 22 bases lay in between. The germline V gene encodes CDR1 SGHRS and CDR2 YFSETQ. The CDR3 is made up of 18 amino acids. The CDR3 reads CASSQTWGRFYTYNEQFF. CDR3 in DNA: TGCGCCAGCAGCCAGACGTGGGGGCGTTTCTATACCTACAATGAGCAGTTCTTC.

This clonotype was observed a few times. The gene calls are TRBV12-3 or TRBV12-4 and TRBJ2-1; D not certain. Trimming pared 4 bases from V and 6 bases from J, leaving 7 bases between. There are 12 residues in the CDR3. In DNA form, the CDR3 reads TGTGCCAGCAGTTGGCTTAGCAATGAGCAGTTCTTC. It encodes CASSWLSNEQFF.

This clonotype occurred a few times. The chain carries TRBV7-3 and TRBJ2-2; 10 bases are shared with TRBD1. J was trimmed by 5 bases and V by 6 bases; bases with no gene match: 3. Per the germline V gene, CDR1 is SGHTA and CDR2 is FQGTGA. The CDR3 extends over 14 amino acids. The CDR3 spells CASRRGQGTGELFF. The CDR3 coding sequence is TGTGCCAGCAGACGGGGACAGGGGACCGGGGAGCTGTTTTTT.

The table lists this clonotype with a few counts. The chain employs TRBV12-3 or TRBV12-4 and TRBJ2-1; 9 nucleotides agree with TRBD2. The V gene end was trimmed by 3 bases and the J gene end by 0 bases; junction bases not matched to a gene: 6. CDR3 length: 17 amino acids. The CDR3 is CASSFWRGGSSYNEQFF. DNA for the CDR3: TGTGCCAGCAGTTTCTGGCGGGGGGGCTCCTCCTACAATGAGCAGTTCTTC.

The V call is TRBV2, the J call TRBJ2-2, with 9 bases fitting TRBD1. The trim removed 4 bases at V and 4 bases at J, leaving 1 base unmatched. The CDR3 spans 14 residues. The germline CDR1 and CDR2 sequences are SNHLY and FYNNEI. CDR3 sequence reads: CASSGQGGTGELFF. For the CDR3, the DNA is TGTGCCAGCAGTGGACAGGGGGGCACCGGGGAGCTGTTTTTT.

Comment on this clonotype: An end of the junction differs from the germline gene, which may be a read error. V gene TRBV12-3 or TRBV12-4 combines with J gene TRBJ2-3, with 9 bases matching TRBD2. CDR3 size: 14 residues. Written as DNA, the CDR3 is TGTGCCAGCAGTCTAGCGGGACTCACAGATGCGCAGTATTTT. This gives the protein CASSLAGLTDAQYF.

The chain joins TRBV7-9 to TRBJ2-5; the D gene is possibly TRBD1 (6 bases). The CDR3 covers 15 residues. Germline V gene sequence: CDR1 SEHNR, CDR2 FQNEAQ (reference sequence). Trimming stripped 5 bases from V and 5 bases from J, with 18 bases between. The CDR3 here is CASSETPSGVETQYF. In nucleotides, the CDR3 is TGTGCCAGCAGCGAAACGCCCTCAGGGGTGGAGACCCAGTACTTC. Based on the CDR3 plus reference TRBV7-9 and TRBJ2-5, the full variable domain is DTGVSQNPRHKITKRGQNVTFRCDPISEHNRLYWYRQTLGQGPEFLTYFQNEAQLEKSRLLSDRFSAERPKGSFSTLEIQRTEQGDSAMYLCASSETPSGVETQYFGPGTRLLVL.

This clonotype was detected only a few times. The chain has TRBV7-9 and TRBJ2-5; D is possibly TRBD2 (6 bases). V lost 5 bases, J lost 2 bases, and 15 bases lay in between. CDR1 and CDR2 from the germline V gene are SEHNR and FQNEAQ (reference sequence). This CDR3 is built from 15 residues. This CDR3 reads CASSPRRGKQETQYF. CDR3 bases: TGTGCCAGCAGCCCCCGGCGGGGAAAACAAGAGACCCAGTACTTC.

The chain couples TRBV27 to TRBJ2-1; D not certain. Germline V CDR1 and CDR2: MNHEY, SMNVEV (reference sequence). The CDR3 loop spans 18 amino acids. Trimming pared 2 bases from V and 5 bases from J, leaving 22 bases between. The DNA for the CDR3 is TGTGCCAGCAGTTTAAGTATCTCGATCCGACTTCGCAACAATGAGCAGTTCTTC. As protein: CASSLSISIRLRNNEQFF.

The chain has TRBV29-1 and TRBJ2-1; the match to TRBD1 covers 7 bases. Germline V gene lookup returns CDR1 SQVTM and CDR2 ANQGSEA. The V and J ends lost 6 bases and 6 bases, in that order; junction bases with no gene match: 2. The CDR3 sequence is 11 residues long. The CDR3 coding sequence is TGCAGCGTCGGGACAGTCAATGAGCAGTTCTTC. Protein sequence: CSVGTVNEQFF.

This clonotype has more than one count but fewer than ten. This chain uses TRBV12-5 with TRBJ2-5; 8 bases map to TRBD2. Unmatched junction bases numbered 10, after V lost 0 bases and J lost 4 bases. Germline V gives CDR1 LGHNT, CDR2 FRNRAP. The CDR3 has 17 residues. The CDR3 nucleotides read TGTGCTAGTGGTTTGGTAAAAGCCAGCGGGGGCCTAGAGACCCAGTACTTC. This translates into CASGLVKASGGLETQYF.

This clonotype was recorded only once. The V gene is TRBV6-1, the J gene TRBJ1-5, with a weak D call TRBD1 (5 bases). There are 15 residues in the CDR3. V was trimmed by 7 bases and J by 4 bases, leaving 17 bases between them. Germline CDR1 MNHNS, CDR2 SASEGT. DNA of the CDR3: TGTGCCAGCACCGAAGGGGTAGGGATAAATCAGCCCCAGCATTTT. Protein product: CASTEGVGINQPQHF.

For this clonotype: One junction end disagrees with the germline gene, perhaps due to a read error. The CDR3 sequence: CASSLETGGYPNEKRFF. The CDR3 DNA is TGTGCCAGCAGCTTAGAGACAGGGGGCTACCCTAATGAAAAACGGTTTTTT. The chain is built from TRBV7-2 and TRBJ1-4, with 10 positions matching TRBD1. The CDR3 runs 17 residues. Germline V gene lookup returns CDR1 SGHTA and CDR2 FQGNSA. Based on the CDR3 plus reference TRBV7-2 and TRBJ1-4, the full variable domain is GAGVSQSPSNKVTEKGKDVELRCDPISGHTALYWYRQSLGQGLEFLIYFQGNSAPDKSGLPSDRFSAERTGGSVSTLTIQRTQQEDSAVYLCASSLETGGYPNEKRFFGSGTQLSVL.

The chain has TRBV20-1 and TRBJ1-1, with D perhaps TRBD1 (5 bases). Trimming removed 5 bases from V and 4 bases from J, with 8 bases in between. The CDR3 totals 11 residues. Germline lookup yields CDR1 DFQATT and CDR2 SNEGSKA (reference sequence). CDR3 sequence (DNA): TGCAGTGCTCCCGGGGCCACTGAAGCTTTCTTT. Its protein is CSAPGATEAFF.

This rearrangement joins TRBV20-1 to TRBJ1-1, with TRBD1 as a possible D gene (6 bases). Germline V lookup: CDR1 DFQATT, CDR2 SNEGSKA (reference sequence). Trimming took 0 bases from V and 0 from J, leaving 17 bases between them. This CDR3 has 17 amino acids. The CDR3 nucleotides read TGCAGTGCTAGAGACTCAACAGGGCGGGGACTGAACACTGAAGCTTTCTTT. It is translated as CSARDSTGRGLNTEAFF.

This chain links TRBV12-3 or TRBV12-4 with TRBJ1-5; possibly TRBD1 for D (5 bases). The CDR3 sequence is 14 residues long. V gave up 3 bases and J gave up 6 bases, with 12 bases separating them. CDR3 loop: CASSLGREGQPQHF. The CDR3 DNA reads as TGTGCCAGCAGTTTGGGCAGGGAGGGTCAGCCCCAGCATTTT.